The 14 T cell receptor beta chains presented below share a single source sample, sequenced in a study of shared clonotypes between healthy human individuals. Profiled with immunoSEQ multiplex PCR; TCRdb holds only in-frame clones, not every one. The repertoire holds 490,000 or so clones, with 60% to 85% as singletons. Sequenced: PBMCs. The receptors were sampled from a woman aged 40-49 years in good health. Some clones in this sample may be carry-over from other donors' samples.

V usage is TRBV7-8 and J usage is TRBJ2-5; 9 bases map to TRBD1. The junction had 5 bases not matched to a gene; V was cut back by 5 bases and J by 7 bases. The CDR3 runs 13 residues. CDR1 is SGHVS, CDR2 FQNEAQ, per germline. The CDR3 DNA follows: TGTGCCAGCAGCGAGGGACAGGGCGGGACCCAGTACTTC. Its protein is CASSEGQGGTQYF. Supplemented by reference TRBV7-8 and TRBJ2-5, the full variable domain reads GAGVSQSPRYKVAKRGQDVALRCDPISGHVSLFWYQQALGQGPEFLTYFQNEAQLDKSGLPSDRFFAERPEGSVSTLKIQRTQQEDSAVYLCASSEGQGGTQYFGPGTRLLVL.

The chain joins TRBV5-4 to TRBJ2-6; D call uncertain. The CDR3 is 14 amino acids. V was pared by 0 bases and J by 9 bases, with 10 bases between. CDR1 is SGHNT and CDR2 is YYREEE in the germline V gene (reference sequence). Here the CDR3 DNA reads TGTGCCAGCAGCTTGGATGGGGTAGTCAACGTCCTGACTTTC. Amino acids: CASSLDGVVNVLTF.

This clone appeared a single time. The chain recombines TRBV19 with TRBJ1-5; possible D gene TRBD1, 6 bases. Trimming stripped 5 bases from V and 4 bases from J, with 15 bases between. Germline V CDR1 and CDR2: LNHDA, SQIVND (reference sequence). The CDR3 spans 15 residues. In DNA form, the CDR3 reads TGTGCCAGTAGTGCCCCCAGGGGTAGGAATCAGCCCCAGCATTTT. Protein sequence: CASSAPRGRNQPQHF.

The CDR3 nucleotides are TGTGCCAGCAGCACCAAAATAGCGGGAGGGCGTGACAATGAGCAGTTCTTC. It is translated as CASSTKIAGGRDNEQFF. The chain couples TRBV7-8 to TRBJ2-1, with 11 bases that match TRBD2. The V segment lost 5 bases and the J segment 5 bases; nucleotides outside the gene matches: 11. CDR3 length: 17 residues. Per the germline V gene, CDR1 is SGHVS and CDR2 is FQNEAQ.

The table lists this clone with a few counts. This chain uses TRBV28 with TRBJ2-1; D is tentatively TRBD1 or TRBD2 (5 bases each). Germline assignment: CDR1 MDHEN and CDR2 SYDVKM. The CDR3 is 13 amino acids. The V end was cut by 3 bases, the J end by 10 bases, with 13 bases between. The DNA of the CDR3 is TGTGCCAGCAGTTTGTGGGGCACTAGAGAGCAGTTCTTC. This translates into CASSLWGTREQFF.

Comments on this clone: One end of the junction varies from germline; a read error may be responsible. This CDR3 is also generated by other DNA sequences in the sample. The gene calls are TRBV7-9 and TRBJ2-5; 9 bases line up with TRBD1. CDR3 length equals 12 residues. Germline values: CDR1 SEHNR, CDR2 FQNEAQ (reference sequence). CDR3 DNA: TGTGCCAGCAGCTTAGGCTTGGGACAGGGCCACTTC. Amino acid sequence: CASSLGLGQGHF.

The V call is TRBV28, the J call TRBJ2-7; TRBD2 aligns across 7 bases. Germline V gene data show CDR1 as MDHEN and CDR2 as SYDVKM. The CDR3 totals 14 residues. Germline trimming cut 2 bases from V and 4 bases from J; bases unmatched to any gene: 5. CDR3 protein: CASSLAGVRYEQYF. Here the CDR3 DNA reads TGTGCCAGCAGTTTAGCGGGAGTGAGGTACGAGCAGTACTTC. Full variable domain (outside the CDR3, taken from reference TRBV28 and TRBJ2-7): DVKVTQSSRYLVKRTGEKVFLECVQDMDHENMFWYRQDPGLGLRLIYFSYDVKMKEKGDIPEGYSVSREKKERFSLILESASTNQTSMYLCASSLAGVRYEQYFGPGTRLTVT.

This chain connects TRBV27 to TRBJ1-6, with D unclear. CDR1 MNHEY and CDR2 SMNVEV come from the germline V gene (reference sequence). This CDR3 spans 15 amino acids. The V gene lost 5 bases and the J gene lost 0 bases, with 8 bases spanning the gap. The CDR3 nucleotides are TGTGCCAGCAGTAGGGATAGCTCCTATAATTCACCCCTCCACTTT. This translates into CASSRDSSYNSPLHF.

This clone was observed a few times. The J gene is TRBJ2-7, the V gene TRBV5-1; 9 positions match TRBD1. The CDR3 spans 13 residues. The V gene's germline CDR1 is SGHRS and CDR2 YFSETQ. Trimming took 4 bases from V and 6 from J; bases not matched to a gene: 5. Here the CDR3 reads CASSPGTGPEQYF. CDR3 bases: TGCGCCAGCAGCCCCGGGACAGGGCCCGAGCAGTACTTC.

The chain combines TRBV7-8 with TRBJ2-7, with 7 nucleotides matching TRBD1. From germline, CDR1 is SGHVS and CDR2 FQNEAQ. This CDR3 has 13 residues. J was trimmed by 3 bases and V by 6 bases; bases with no gene match: 5. The CDR3 nucleotides are TGTGCCAGCAGGCCTACAGGGGTCTACGAGCAGTACTTC. This gives the protein CASRPTGVYEQYF.

CDR3 region: CASSKASPNEQFF. The CDR3 DNA sequence: TGTGCCAGCTCAAAGGCTAGCCCTAATGAGCAGTTCTTC. J is TRBJ2-1 and V is TRBV18; the D gene is possibly TRBD2 (5 bases). The germline CDR1 and CDR2 sequences are KGHSH and LQKENI. V lost 5 bases, J lost 7 bases, and 12 bases lay in between. The CDR3 is 13 amino acids.

In regard to this clone: The conserved closing phenylalanine or tryptophan is absent in this CDR3, likely reflecting a read error. The DNA is left out, because the CDR3 cannot be placed on it with certainty; the CDR3 is given as TCRdb lists it. The rearrangement joins TRBV6-4 to TRBJ2-7; the D call TRBD1 from the table was never checked on the DNA. Germline assignment: CDR1 MRHNA and CDR2 SNTAGT. Ends included, the CDR3 has 9 residues. CDR3 sequence reads: CASPRGHGA.

J is TRBJ2-3 and V is TRBV7-9; the match to TRBD1 covers 8 bases. The CDR3 has 15 residues. J was trimmed by 1 base and V by 1 base; bases with no gene match: 1. Germline V lookup: CDR1 SEHNR, CDR2 FQNEAQ (reference sequence). CDR3 sequence reads: CASSLEGQGTDTQYF. The CDR3 DNA reads TGTGCCAGCAGCTTAGAGGGACAGGGCACAGATACGCAGTATTTT.

This clone was counted a few times. The chain links TRBV30 to TRBJ2-4; 10 bases line up with TRBD1. This CDR3 has 14 residues. CDR1 is GTSNPN, CDR2 SVGIG, per germline (reference sequence). V shed 3 bases, J shed 7 bases, and the junction held 6 bases outside the gene matches. CDR3: CAWSAGQGFNIQYF. The CDR3 DNA reads TGTGCCTGGAGCGCGGGACAGGGGTTTAACATTCAGTACTTC.